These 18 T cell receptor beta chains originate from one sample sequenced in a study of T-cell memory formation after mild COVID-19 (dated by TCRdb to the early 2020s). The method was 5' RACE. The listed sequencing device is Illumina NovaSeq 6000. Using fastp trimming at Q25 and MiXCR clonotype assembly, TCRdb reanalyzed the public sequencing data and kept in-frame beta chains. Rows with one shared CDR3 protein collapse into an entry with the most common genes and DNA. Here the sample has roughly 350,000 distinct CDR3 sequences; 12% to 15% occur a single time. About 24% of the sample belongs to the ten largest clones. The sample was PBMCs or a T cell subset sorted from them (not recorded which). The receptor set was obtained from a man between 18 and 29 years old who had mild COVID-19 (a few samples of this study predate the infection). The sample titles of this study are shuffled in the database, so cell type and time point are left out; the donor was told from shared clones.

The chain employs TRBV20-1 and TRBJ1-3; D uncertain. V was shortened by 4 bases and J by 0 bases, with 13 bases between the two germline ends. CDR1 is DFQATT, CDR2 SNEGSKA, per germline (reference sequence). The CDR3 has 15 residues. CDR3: CSAILGLYSGNTIYF. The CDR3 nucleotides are TGCAGTGCTATCCTAGGCCTATACTCTGGAAACACCATATATTTT.

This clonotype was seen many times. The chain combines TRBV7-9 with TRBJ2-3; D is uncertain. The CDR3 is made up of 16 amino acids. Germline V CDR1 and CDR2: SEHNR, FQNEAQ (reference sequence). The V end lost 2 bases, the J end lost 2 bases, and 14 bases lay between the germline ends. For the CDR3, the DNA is TGTGCCAGCAGCTTACTGACACTCGTTTACACAGATACGCAGTATTTT. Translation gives CASSLLTLVYTDTQYF.

The CDR3 loop reads CASSGGYGVNTEAFF. The CDR3 DNA reads as TGTGCCAGCAGCGGGGGGTACGGCGTTAACACTGAAGCTTTCTTT. The genes are TRBV6-1 and TRBJ1-1; tentatively, D is TRBD1 (5 bases). Germline V gives CDR1 MNHNS, CDR2 SASEGT. Between the trimmed V and J ends, which lost 6 bases and 2 bases, there was a span of 16 bases. There are 15 residues in the CDR3.

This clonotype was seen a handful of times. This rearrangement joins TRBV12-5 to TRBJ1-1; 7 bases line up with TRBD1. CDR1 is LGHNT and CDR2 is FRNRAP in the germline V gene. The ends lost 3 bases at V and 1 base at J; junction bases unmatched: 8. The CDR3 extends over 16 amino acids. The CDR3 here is CASGFGPGGENTEAFF. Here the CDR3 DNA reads TGTGCTAGTGGTTTTGGTCCAGGGGGAGAGAACACTGAAGCTTTCTTT.

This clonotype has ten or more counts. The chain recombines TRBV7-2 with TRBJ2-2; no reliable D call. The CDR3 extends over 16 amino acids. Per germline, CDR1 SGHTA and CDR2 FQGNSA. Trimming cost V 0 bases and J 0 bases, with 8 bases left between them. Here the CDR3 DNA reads TGTGCCAGCAGCTTAGCAGTTAGTTCGAACACCGGGGAGCTGTTTTTT. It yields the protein CASSLAVSSNTGELFF.

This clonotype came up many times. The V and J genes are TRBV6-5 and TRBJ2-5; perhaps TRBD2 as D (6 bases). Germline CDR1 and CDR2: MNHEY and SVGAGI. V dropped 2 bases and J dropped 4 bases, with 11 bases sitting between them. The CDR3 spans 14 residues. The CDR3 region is CASSYSLARETQYF. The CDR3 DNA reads TGTGCCAGCAGTTACAGCCTAGCGCGAGAGACCCAGTACTTC.

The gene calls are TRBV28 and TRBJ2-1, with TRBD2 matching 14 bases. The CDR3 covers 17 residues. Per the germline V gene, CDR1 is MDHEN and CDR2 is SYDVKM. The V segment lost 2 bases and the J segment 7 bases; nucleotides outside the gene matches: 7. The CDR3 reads CASSLPGTSGGPNEQFF. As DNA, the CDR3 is TGTGCCAGCAGTTTACCCGGGACTAGCGGGGGACCTAATGAGCAGTTCTTC.

The DNA of the CDR3 is TGTGCCAGCAGTTACTCAAGCGGCGGCTCCACCTACGAGCAGTACTTC. This codes for CASSYSSGGSTYEQYF. This chain uses TRBV6-5 with TRBJ2-7; D is perhaps TRBD2 (5 bases). The CDR3 loop spans 16 amino acids. Germline V lookup: CDR1 MNHEY, CDR2 SVGAGI. V lost 0 bases, J lost 2 bases, and 14 bases lay in between.

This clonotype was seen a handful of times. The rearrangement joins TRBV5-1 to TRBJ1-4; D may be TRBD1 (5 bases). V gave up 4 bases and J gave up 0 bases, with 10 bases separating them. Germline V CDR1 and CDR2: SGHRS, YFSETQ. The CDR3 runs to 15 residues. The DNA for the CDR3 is TGCGCCAGCAGCCGAATGACAGCAACTAATGAAAAACTGTTTTTT. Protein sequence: CASSRMTATNEKLFF.

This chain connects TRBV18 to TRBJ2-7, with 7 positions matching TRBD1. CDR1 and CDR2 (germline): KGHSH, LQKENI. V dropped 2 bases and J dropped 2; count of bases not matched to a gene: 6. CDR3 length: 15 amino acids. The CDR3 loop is CASSPGTVPTYEQYF. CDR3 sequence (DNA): TGTGCCAGCTCACCAGGGACAGTACCCACCTACGAGCAGTACTTC.

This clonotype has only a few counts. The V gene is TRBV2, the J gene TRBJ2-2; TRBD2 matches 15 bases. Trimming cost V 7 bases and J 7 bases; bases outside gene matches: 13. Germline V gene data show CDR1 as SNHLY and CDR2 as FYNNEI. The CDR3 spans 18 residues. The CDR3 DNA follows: TGTGCCAGCACCGACCCTCGTGGACTAGCGGGGGGGCGCGGGGAGCTGTTTTTT. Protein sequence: CASTDPRGLAGGRGELFF.

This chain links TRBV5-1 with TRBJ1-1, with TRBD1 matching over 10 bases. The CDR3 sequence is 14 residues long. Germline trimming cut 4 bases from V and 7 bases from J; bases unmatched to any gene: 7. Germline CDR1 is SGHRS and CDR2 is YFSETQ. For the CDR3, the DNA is TGCGCCAGCAGCCCGAACGGACAGGGGGGTGAAGCTTTCTTT. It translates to CASSPNGQGGEAFF.

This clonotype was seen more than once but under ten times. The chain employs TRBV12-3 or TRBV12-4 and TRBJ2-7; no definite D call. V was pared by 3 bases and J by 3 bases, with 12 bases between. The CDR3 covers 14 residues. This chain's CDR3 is CASSFMNSNYEQYF. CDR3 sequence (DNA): TGTGCCAGCAGTTTCATGAATTCGAACTACGAGCAGTACTTC.

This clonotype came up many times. The CDR3 nucleotides read TGTGCCAGCAGCCAAGAACGGTTAGAGACGGAAGACGAGCAGTACTTC. Translation gives CASSQERLETEDEQYF. The V call is TRBV4-2, the J call TRBJ2-7, with no clear D. Trimming pared 0 bases from V and 5 bases from J, leaving 17 bases between. CDR3 size: 16 residues. Germline V lookup: CDR1 LGHNA, CDR2 YNFKEQ.

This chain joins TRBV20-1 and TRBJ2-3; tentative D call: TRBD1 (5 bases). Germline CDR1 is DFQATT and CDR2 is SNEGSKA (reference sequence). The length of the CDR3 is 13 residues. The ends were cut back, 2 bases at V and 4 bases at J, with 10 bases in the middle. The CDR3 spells CSARQGPADTQYF. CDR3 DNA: TGCAGTGCTAGACAGGGTCCGGCAGATACGCAGTATTTT.

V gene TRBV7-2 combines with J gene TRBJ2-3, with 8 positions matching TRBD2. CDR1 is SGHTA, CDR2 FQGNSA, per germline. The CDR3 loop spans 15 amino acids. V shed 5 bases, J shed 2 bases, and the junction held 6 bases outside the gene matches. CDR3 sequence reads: CASSPQRGITDTQYF. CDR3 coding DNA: TGTGCCAGCAGCCCCCAGCGGGGGATCACAGATACGCAGTATTTT.

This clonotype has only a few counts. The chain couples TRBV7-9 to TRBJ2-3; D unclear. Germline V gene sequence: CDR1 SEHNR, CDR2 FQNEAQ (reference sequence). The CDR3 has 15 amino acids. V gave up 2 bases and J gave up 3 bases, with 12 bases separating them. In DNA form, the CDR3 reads TGTGCCAGCAGCTTAAATGGACGTACAACAGATACGCAGTATTTT. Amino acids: CASSLNGRTTDTQYF.

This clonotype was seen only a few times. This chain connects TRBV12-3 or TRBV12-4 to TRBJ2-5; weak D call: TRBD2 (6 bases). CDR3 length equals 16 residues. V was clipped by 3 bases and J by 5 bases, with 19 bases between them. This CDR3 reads CASSFLGTVSGETQYF. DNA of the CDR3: TGTGCCAGCAGTTTCCTGGGGACTGTCTCGGGGGAGACCCAGTACTTC.